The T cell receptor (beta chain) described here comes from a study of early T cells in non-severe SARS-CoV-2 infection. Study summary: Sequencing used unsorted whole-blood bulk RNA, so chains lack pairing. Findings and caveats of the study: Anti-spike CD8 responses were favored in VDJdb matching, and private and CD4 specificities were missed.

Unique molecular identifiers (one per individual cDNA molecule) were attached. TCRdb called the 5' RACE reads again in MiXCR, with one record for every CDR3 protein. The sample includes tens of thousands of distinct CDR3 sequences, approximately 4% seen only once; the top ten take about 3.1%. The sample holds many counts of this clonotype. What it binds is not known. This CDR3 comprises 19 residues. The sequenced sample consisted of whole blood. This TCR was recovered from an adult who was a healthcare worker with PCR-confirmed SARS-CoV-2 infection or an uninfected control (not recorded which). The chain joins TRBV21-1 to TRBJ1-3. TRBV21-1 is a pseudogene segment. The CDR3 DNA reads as TGTGCCAGCAGCAAAGAAACAGTAGAACGCTACAGCTCTGGAAACACCATATATTTT. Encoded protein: CASSKETVERYSSGNTIYF.